A selection of T cell receptor beta chains follows, all from one sample in a study of CD8 T cells in Susac syndrome. Using its own MiXCR run on the immunoSEQ multiplex PCR reads, TCRdb lists one record per CDR3 protein. Of some 260,000 distinct CDR3 sequences listed, about 93% were seen once; the top ten hold 0.06% to 0.08%. Specimen: CD4+ T cells from PBMCs. Every receptor here comes from a human donor with multiple sclerosis. Both conserved end residues are part of each CDR3. D genes are given only for firm matches. Only part of the rows carry a size: once, few, many, or a class if the clone is expanded.

few	TRBD2	TRBV5-6	TRBJ2-5	CASSVASGGQETQYF	TGTGCCAGCAGCGTCGCGTCGGGGGGACAAGAGACCCAGTACTTC
NA	NA	TRBV6-1	TRBJ1-5	CASSPRGNQPQHF	TGTGCCAGCAGTCCTAGGGGCAATCAGCCCCAGCATTTT
NA	NA	TRBV12-5	TRBJ1-6	CASGLVLGGADYNSPLHF	TGTGCTAGTGGTTTGGTACTGGGGGGCGCCGATTATAATTCACCCCTCCACTTT
few	NA	TRBV12-3/TRBV12-4	TRBJ2-7	CASSLSTGYEQYF	TGTGCCAGCAGTTTATCGACGGGCTACGAGCAGTACTTC
NA	TRBD1	TRBV7-9	TRBJ2-2	CASSPTGVNTGELFF	TGTGCCAGCAGCCCGACAGGGGTTAACACCGGGGAGCTGTTTTTT
NA	NA	TRBV29-1	TRBJ2-1	CSVGGQGTHEQFF	TGCAGCGTTGGGGGGCAGGGAACCCATGAGCAGTTCTTC
NA	NA	TRBV18	TRBJ1-4	CASSPPGGTNEKLFF	TGTGCCAGCTCACCCCCGGGGGGGACTAATGAAAAACTGTTTTTT
NA	NA	TRBV7-8	TRBJ1-1	CASTNQKTVNTEAFF	TGTGCCAGCACCAACCAAAAGACAGTGAACACTGAAGCTTTCTTT
NA	TRBD1	TRBV12-3/TRBV12-4	TRBJ1-1	CASRPLLGQGNTEAFF	TGTGCCAGCAGACCGTTACTAGGACAGGGTAACACTGAAGCTTTCTTT
NA	NA	TRBV29-1	TRBJ1-2	CSVKDGPNYGYTF	TGCAGCGTTAAGGACGGACCTAACTATGGCTACACCTTC
NA	NA	TRBV3-1	TRBJ1-6	CASSQEGGGYSPLHF	TGTGCCAGCAGCCAAGAAGGCGGGGGGTATTCACCCCTCCACTTT